A selection of T cell receptor beta chains follows, all from one sample in a study of blood T cell repertoires in COVID-19. This table comes from immunoSEQ multiplex PCR, and its TCRdb copy is limited to in-frame clones, with some not included. The sample shows around 150,000 clones, roughly 80% of them seen only once. Sequencing was performed on peripheral blood. These receptors originate from a man between 60 and 75 years old with acute or convalescent COVID-19. Both conserved end residues are part of each CDR3. D genes are given only for firm matches. Clone size appears in some rows only: once, few, many, or a class for an expanded clone.

TRBV4-3	NA	TRBJ2-7	NA	TGCGCCAGCAGTCGAACGAGGGCCGGGGTATACGAGCAGTACTTC	CASSRTRAGVYEQYF
TRBV6-5	TRBD1	TRBJ2-5	few	TGTGCCAGCAGTATATTGGGACAGGGAGAGACCCAGTACTTC	CASSILGQGETQYF
TRBV12-3/TRBV12-4	TRBD1	TRBJ2-5	NA	TGTGCCAGCAGCAACAGGGGGGAGACCCAGTACTTC	CASSNRGETQYF
TRBV24-1	TRBD1	TRBJ2-7	NA	TGTGCCACCAGTGACCCGGGGACAGGGGTGGACGAGCAGTACTTC	CATSDPGTGVDEQYF
TRBV30	NA	TRBJ2-3	few	TGTGCCTGGAGGGTAGCTAGCACAGATACGCAGTATTTT	CAWRVASTDTQYF
TRBV7-9	TRBD1	TRBJ1-2	NA	TGTGCCAGCAGCTCGACAGGGGACTATGGCTACACCTTC	CASSSTGDYGYTF
TRBV19	NA	TRBJ2-2	few	TGTGCCAGTAGTTCAAGGGACTGGTCCGGGGAGCTGTTTTTT	CASSSRDWSGELFF
TRBV7-2	NA	TRBJ2-1	NA	TGTGCCAGCAGCTTTACTTGGGGGGTATACAATGAGCAGTTCTTC	CASSFTWGVYNEQFF
TRBV21-1	NA	TRBJ1-2	NA	TGTGCCAGCAGCAAGGGACAGGGGAACTATGGCTACACCTTC	CASSKGQGNYGYTF
TRBV5-1	NA	TRBJ2-5	NA	TGCGCCAGTAGGGGGCAAGAGACCCAGTACTTC	CASRGQETQYF
TRBV10-3	NA	TRBJ1-1	NA	TGTGCCATCAGTGAGTCCGGGGGCACTGAAGCTTTCTTT	CAISESGGTEAFF
TRBV5-4	NA	TRBJ2-3	NA	TGTGCCAGCAGAGGGCGGGGACTGACCACAGATACGCAGTATTTT	CASRGRGLTTDTQYF
TRBV23-1	TRBD1	TRBJ2-5	NA	TGCGCCAGCCCTGAAAAAATAAAAGACAGGGGGCGGGAGACCCAGTACTTC	CASPEKIKDRGRETQYF
TRBV27	TRBD2	TRBJ2-7	NA	TGTGCCAGCAGTTTACACTTACTAGCGGGATTACCCTACGAGCAGTACTTC	CASSLHLLAGLPYEQYF
TRBV5-4	NA	TRBJ2-1	NA	TGTGCCAGCAGCTTGGCCACAGGGAATTACAATGAGCAGTTCTTC	CASSLATGNYNEQFF
TRBV9	TRBD2	TRBJ2-1	NA	TGTGCCAGCAGCGTGGGAGGGGACCTCTACAATGAGCAGTTCTTC	CASSVGGDLYNEQFF
TRBV6-5	TRBD1	TRBJ2-7	NA	TGTGCCAGCAGTTGGGACAGGCACGAGCAGTACTTC	CASSWDRHEQYF
TRBV5-1	NA	TRBJ1-3	NA	TGCGCCAGCAGCTCCCCGATTCTTGCGGGCTCTGGAAACACCATATATTTT	CASSSPILAGSGNTIYF
TRBV18	NA	TRBJ1-2	NA	TGTGCCAGCTCACCAAATGGGCAGGGTCATGGCTACACCTTC	CASSPNGQGHGYTF
TRBV5-4	NA	TRBJ2-1	NA	TGTGCCAGCACCGAGACAGGCAATGAGCAGTTCTTC	CASTETGNEQFF
TRBV7-2	TRBD1	TRBJ1-1	NA	TGTGCCAGCAGCCTACGGACAGGGAGCACTGAAGCTTTCTTT	CASSLRTGSTEAFF
TRBV2	TRBD1	TRBJ1-1	NA	TGTGCCAGCAGTGATGAGGGGGCGAGCTACACTGAAGCTTTCTTT	CASSDEGASYTEAFF
TRBV11-3	TRBD1	TRBJ2-1	NA	TGTGCCAGCAGCTTAGGGGACAGGTTCCCCTCGGTCAATGAGCAGTTCTTC	CASSLGDRFPSVNEQFF
TRBV11-2	NA	TRBJ1-1	NA	TGTGCCAGCATGCCAGAGAGGCGAGCCACTGAAGCTTTCTTT	CASMPERRATEAFF
TRBV18	TRBD2	TRBJ2-7	NA	TGTGCCAGCTCTCCAGGGACTAGCGGGGGGGCATTCGCCTACGAGCAGTACTTC	CASSPGTSGGAFAYEQYF
TRBV5-1	NA	TRBJ1-6	few	TGCGCCAGCAGCTTGGGTGACATGGGTAATTCACCCCTCCACTTT	CASSLGDMGNSPLHF
TRBV19	NA	TRBJ1-1	many	TGTGCCAGTAGACGGACAGCTATGAACACTGAAGCTTTCTTT	CASRRTAMNTEAFF
TRBV7-8	TRBD1	TRBJ2-1	NA	TGTGCCAGCAGCTTAGTGGGACAGGGTCTGGAGCAGTTCTTC	CASSLVGQGLEQFF
TRBV27	NA	TRBJ1-1	many	TGTGCCAGCAGTTTCGGAGCCGGGGTTACTGAAGCTTTCTTT	CASSFGAGVTEAFF
TRBV12-3/TRBV12-4	NA	TRBJ2-2	NA	TGTGCCACTAGGTGGGGGGGCAACGGGGAGCTGTTTTTT	CATRWGGNGELFF
TRBV9	TRBD2	TRBJ2-5	NA	TGTGCCAGCAGCGTAAGGGGCGGGGGGGCTGAGACCCAGTACTTC	CASSVRGGGAETQYF
TRBV19	TRBD1	TRBJ1-5	few	TGTGCCAGTGGAGGGGGCTGGGGCAATCAGCCCCAGCATTTT	CASGGGWGNQPQHF
TRBV24-1	NA	TRBJ2-5	NA	TGTGCCACCAGTTCCGGGAGAAGCAAGACCGGCGGAACGGAGACCCAGTACTTC	CATSSGRSKTGGTETQYF
TRBV5-4	NA	TRBJ2-3	NA	TGTGCCAGCAGCCTAGGGACTCGCACAGATACGCAGTATTTT	CASSLGTRTDTQYF
TRBV19	TRBD1	TRBJ1-1	once	TGTGCCAGTAGTCCCTGGGGACAGAGAACAACTGAAGCTTTCTTT	CASSPWGQRTTEAFF
TRBV4-2	TRBD1	TRBJ2-5	NA	TGTGCCAGCAGCCAAGAGGGGACAGAGATGGGGGAGACCCAGTACTTC	CASSQEGTEMGETQYF
TRBV7-8	TRBD2	TRBJ2-1	NA	TGTGCCAGCAGCTTAGGGACTAGCGGTGGGAATGAGCAGTTCTTC	CASSLGTSGGNEQFF
TRBV5-4	NA	TRBJ1-1	NA	TGTGCCAGCAGCTTGGGCAGGGACACTGAAGCTTTCTTT	CASSLGRDTEAFF
TRBV7-8	NA	TRBJ1-5	few	TGTGCCAGCAGCTTAGCGCCGGGGGAGGGTAGCAATCAGCCCCAGCATTTT	CASSLAPGEGSNQPQHF
TRBV7-2	TRBD1	TRBJ1-2	NA	TGTGCCAGCAGCTTGGACAGGGACTATGGCTACACCTTC	CASSLDRDYGYTF
TRBV19	TRBD1	TRBJ1-1	NA	TGTGCCAGTAGTACGGGGAAGGGGGCCACTGAAGCTTTCTTT	CASSTGKGATEAFF
TRBV25-1	TRBD1	TRBJ1-1	NA	TGTGCCAACTCCCGGGGGGACAGGGATAACACTGAAGCTTTCTTT	CANSRGDRDNTEAFF
TRBV5-1	TRBD1	TRBJ2-1	few	TGCGCCAGCCGACCTACAGGGGACAATGAGCAGTTCTTC	CASRPTGDNEQFF
TRBV7-9	NA	TRBJ2-3	NA	TGTGCCAGCAGCTTTTTACAGGGAGCGCCAGATACGCAGTATTTT	CASSFLQGAPDTQYF
TRBV7-3	TRBD1	TRBJ2-2	NA	TGTGCCAGCAGCTCAAAGGGACAGGTGAACACCGGGGAGCTGTTTTTT	CASSSKGQVNTGELFF
TRBV5-6	TRBD1	TRBJ1-6	NA	TGTGCCAGCAGCTTACAGGGGGGCTATAATTCACCCCTCCACTTT	CASSLQGGYNSPLHF
TRBV19	NA	TRBJ2-3	NA	TGTGCCAGTAGTATGACAGAGGCAGATACGCAGTATTTT	CASSMTEADTQYF
TRBV18	NA	TRBJ1-2	NA	TGTGCCAGCTCACCAGGCTCTGATACTACTAACTATGGCTACACCTTC	CASSPGSDTTNYGYTF
TRBV7-3	TRBD1	TRBJ2-7	NA	TGTGCCAGCAGCTCCGGGACAGGGATATACGAGCAGTACTTC	CASSSGTGIYEQYF
TRBV27	TRBD1	TRBJ1-4	NA	TGTGCCAGCAGTTTTCAGGGGGCAATAGGGGAAAAACTGTTTTTT	CASSFQGAIGEKLFF
TRBV4-3	TRBD1	TRBJ2-7	NA	TGCGCCAGCAGCCAAGCGACAGGGCTACGTGAGCAGTACTTC	CASSQATGLREQYF
TRBV5-1	NA	TRBJ2-1	NA	TGCGCCAGCAGCCTTAGCGGTACCTCCTACAATGAGCAGTTCTTC	CASSLSGTSYNEQFF
TRBV19	TRBD2	TRBJ2-1	NA	TGTGCCATCGGCGGGGGCTACAATGAGCAGTTCTTC	CAIGGGYNEQFF
TRBV19	TRBD1	TRBJ1-1	NA	TGTGCCAGTAGTATCATCGGACAGGCTAACACTGAAGCTTTCTTT	CASSIIGQANTEAFF
TRBV18	NA	TRBJ2-7	NA	TGTGCCAGCTCACCCCGAGGGTCAATCTACGAGCAGTACTTC	CASSPRGSIYEQYF
TRBV4-3	NA	TRBJ1-1	few	TGCGCCAGCAGCCGGACCCAGGGTGTAAACACTGAAGCTTTCTTT	CASSRTQGVNTEAFF
TRBV29-1	NA	TRBJ2-1	NA	TGCAGCGCCCTGACAGGCGAAAGCTCCTACAATGAGCAGTTCTTC	CSALTGESSYNEQFF
TRBV3-1/TRBV3-2	TRBD1	TRBJ2-7	NA	TGTGCCAGCAGCCAAGATACCGGGACAGGGGTCTACGAGCAGTACTTC	CASSQDTGTGVYEQYF
TRBV5-6	NA	TRBJ2-4	once	TGTGCCAGCAGCTTGGTTCTGGGGGCGGACATTCAGTACTTC	CASSLVLGADIQYF